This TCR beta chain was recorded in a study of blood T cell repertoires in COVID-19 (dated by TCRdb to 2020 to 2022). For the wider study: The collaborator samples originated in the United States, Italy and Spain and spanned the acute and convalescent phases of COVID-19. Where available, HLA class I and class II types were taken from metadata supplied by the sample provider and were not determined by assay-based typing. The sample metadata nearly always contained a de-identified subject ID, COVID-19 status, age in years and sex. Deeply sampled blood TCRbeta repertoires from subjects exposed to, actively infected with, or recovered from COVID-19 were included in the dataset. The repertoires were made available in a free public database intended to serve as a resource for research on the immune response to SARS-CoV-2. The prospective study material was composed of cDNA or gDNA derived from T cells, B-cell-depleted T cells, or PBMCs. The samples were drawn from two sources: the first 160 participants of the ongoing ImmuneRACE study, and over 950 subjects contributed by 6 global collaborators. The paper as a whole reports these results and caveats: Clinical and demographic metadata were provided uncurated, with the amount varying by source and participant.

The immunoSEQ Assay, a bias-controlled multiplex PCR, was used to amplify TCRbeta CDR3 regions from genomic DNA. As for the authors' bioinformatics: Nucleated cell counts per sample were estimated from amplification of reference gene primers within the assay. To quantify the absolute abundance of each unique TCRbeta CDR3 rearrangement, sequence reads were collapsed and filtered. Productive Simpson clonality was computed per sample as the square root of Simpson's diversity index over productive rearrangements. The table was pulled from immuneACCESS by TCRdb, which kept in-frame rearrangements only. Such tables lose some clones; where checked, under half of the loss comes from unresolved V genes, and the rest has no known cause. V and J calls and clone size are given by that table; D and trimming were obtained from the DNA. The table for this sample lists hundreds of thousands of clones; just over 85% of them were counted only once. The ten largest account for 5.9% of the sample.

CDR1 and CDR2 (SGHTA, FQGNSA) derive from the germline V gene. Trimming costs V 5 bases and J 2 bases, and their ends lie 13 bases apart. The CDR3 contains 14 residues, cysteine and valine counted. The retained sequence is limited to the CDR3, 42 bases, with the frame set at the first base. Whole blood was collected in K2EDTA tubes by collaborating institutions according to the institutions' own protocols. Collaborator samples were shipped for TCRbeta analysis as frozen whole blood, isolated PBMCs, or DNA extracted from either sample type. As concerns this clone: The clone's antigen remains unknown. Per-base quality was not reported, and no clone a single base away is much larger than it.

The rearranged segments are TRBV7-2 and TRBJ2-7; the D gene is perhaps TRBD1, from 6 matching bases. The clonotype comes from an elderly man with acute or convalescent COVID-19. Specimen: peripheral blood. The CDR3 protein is CASSPRAGAYEQYV. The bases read TGTGCCAGCAGCCCCCGGGCAGGGGCCTACGAGCAGTACGTC.